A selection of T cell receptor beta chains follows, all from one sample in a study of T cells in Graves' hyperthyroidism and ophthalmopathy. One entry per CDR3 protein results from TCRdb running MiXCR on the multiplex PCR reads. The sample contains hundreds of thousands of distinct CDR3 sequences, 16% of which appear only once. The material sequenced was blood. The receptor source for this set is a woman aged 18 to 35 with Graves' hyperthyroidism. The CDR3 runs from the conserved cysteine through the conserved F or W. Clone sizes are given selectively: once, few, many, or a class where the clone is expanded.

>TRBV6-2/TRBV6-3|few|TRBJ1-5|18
CASSFLLSSGSGNQPQHF
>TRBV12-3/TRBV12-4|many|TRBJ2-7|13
CASSLGQIYEQYF
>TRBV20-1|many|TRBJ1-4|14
CSAREGQPNEKLFF
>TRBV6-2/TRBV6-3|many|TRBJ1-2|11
CASSSGRVYTF
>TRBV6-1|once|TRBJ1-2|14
CASSEARGIYGYTF
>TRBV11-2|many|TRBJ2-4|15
CASSINPSHGNIQYF
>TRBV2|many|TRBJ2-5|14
CASSPLGVGETQYF
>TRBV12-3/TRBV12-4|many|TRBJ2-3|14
CASRAAAGTDTQYF
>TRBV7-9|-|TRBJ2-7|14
CASTRQGNSYEQYF
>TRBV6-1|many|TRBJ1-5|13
CASSDQGRQPQHF
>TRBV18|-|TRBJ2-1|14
CASSDTAYLNEQFF
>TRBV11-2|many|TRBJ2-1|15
CASSLTGGTYNEQFF
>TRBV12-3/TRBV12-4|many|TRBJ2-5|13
CASSSQGPETQYF
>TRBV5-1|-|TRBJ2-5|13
CASRRGEQETQYF
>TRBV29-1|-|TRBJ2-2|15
CSVTRTSGSTGELFF
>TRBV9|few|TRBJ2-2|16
CASSVDIAANTGELFF
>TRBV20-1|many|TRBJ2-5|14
CSAVPRQGTETQYF
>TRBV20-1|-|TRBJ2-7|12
CSASGMGYEQYF
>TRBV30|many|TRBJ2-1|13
CAWNPSSYNEQFF
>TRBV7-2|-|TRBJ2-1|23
CASSSRGQGRFGGLAGAYNEQFF
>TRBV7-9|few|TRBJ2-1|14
CASLWDSSYNEQFF
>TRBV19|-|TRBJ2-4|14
CASSIEVRKNIQYF
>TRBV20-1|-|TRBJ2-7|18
CSARLGLAGGPPSYEQYF
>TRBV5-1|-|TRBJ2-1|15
CASRLAVNSYNEQFF
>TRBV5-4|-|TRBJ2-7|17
CASSSMTGTRSSYEQYF
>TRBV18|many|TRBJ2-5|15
CASSSRDWSQETQYF
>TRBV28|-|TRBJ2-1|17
CASSLWSSTSGSVEQFF
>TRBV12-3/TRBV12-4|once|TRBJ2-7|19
CASSLGGVGRVVYAYEQYF